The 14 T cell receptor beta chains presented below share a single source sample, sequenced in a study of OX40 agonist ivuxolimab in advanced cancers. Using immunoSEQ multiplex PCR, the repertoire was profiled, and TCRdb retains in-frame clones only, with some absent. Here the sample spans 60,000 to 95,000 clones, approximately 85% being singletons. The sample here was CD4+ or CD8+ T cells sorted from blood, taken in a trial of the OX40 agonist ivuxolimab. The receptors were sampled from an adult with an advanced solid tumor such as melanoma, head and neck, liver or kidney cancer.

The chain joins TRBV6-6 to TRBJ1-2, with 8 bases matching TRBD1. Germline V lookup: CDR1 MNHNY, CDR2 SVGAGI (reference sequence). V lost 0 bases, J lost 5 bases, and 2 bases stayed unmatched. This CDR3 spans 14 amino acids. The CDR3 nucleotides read TGTGCCAGCAGTTACTCCCGACAGGGGTATGGCTACACCTTC. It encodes CASSYSRQGYGYTF.

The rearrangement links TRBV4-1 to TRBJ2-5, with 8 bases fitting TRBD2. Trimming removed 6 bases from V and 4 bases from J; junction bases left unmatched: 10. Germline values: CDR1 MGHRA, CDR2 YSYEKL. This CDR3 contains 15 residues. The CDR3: CASRPAGGAGETQYF. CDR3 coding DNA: TGCGCCAGCAGGCCAGCCGGGGGGGCGGGAGAGACCCAGTACTTC.

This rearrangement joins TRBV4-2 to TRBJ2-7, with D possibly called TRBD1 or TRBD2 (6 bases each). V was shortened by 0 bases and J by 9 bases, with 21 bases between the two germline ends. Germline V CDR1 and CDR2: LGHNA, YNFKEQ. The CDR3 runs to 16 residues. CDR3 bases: TGTGCCAGCAGCCAAGAAAGGAGGGGGTACCCGACCGGGCAGTACTTC. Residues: CASSQERRGYPTGQYF.

This chain's CDR3 is CASSPQGAINTIYF. In DNA, the CDR3 is TGTGCCAGCAGTCCACAGGGGGCTATAAACACCATATATTTT. The chain employs TRBV6-5 and TRBJ1-3, with TRBD1 matching 9 bases. The CDR3 consists of 14 residues. V was clipped by 5 bases and J by 6 bases; unmatched bases: 5. In germline, CDR1 is MNHEY, CDR2 SVGAGI.

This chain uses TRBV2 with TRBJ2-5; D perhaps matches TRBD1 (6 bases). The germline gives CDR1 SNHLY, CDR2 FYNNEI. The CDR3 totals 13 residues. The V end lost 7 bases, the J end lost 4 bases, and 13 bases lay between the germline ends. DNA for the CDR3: TGTGCCAGCAACTCACAGGGTAGAGAGACCCAGTACTTC. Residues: CASNSQGRETQYF.

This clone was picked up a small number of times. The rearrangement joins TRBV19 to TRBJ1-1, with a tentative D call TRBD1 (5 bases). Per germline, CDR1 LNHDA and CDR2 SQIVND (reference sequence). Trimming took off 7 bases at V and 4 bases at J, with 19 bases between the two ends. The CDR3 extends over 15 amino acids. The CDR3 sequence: CASTSLGGVGTEAFF. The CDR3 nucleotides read TGTGCCAGTACCTCTCTGGGGGGGGTTGGCACTGAAGCTTTCTTT.

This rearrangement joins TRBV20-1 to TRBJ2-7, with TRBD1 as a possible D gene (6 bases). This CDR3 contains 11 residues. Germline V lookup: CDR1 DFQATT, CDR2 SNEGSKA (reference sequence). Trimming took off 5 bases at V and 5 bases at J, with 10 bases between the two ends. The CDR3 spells CSAAQGNEQYF. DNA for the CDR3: TGCAGTGCTGCACAGGGAAACGAGCAGTACTTC.

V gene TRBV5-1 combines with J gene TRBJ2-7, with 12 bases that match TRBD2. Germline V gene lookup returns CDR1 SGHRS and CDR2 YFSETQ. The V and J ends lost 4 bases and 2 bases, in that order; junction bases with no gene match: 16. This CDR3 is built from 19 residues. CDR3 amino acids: CASSLGLAGTKHSTYEQYF. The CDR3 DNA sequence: TGCGCCAGCAGCCTCGGACTAGCGGGGACGAAACATAGTACCTACGAGCAGTACTTC.

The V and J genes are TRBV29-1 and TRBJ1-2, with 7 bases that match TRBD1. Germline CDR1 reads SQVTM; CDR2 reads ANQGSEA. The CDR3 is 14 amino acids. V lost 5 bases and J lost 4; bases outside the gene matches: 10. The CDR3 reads CSVSQGYGPYGYTF. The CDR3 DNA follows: TGCAGCGTTTCACAGGGGTACGGCCCCTATGGCTACACCTTC.

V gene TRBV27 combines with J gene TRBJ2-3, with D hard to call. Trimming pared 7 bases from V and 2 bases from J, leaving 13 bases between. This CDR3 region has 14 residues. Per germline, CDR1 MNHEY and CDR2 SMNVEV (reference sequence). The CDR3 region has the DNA TGTGCCAGCACCCGCAGACTTTACACAGATACGCAGTATTTT. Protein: CASTRRLYTDTQYF.

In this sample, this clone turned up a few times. CDR3 protein: CASSSTKGEGYGYTF. The CDR3 nucleotides read TGTGCCAGCAGCTCCACCAAGGGGGAGGGATATGGCTACACCTTC. This chain uses TRBV11-2 with TRBJ1-2; perhaps TRBD1 as D (6 bases). The V gene's germline CDR1 is SGHAT and CDR2 FQNNGV. The CDR3 sequence is 15 residues long. V gave up 4 bases and J gave up 5 bases, with 17 bases separating them.

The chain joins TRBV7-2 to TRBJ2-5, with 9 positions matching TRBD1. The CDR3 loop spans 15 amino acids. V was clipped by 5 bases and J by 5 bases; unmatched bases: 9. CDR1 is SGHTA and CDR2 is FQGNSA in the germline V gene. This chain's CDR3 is CASSPGTGNKETQYF. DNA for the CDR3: TGTGCCAGCAGCCCAGGGACAGGGAACAAGGAGACCCAGTACTTC. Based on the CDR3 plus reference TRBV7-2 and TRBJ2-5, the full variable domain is GAGVSQSPSNKVTEKGKDVELRCDPISGHTALYWYRQSLGQGLEFLIYFQGNSAPDKSGLPSDRFSAERTGGSVSTLTIQRTQQEDSAVYLCASSPGTGNKETQYFGPGTRLLVL.

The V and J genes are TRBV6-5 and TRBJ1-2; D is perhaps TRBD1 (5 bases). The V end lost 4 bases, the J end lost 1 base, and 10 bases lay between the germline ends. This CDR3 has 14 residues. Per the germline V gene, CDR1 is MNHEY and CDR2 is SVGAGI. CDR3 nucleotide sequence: TGTGCCAGCAGTTGGGGACGGAGTAACTATGGCTACACCTTC. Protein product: CASSWGRSNYGYTF.

CDR3: CASSAGGGGAQTQYF. CDR3 sequence (DNA): TGTGCCAGCAGTGCCGGGGGCGGGGGGGCTCAGACCCAGTACTTC. V is TRBV6-5 and J is TRBJ2-5; 9 bases are shared with TRBD2. The length of the CDR3 is 15 residues. Germline CDR1 and CDR2: MNHEY and SVGAGI. J lost 6 bases, V lost 5 bases, and 10 bases had no gene match.